The 7 T cell receptor beta chains below all came from one sample that was sequenced in a study of shared clonotypes between healthy human individuals. Profiled with immunoSEQ multiplex PCR; TCRdb holds only in-frame clones, not every one. The sample has millions of clones, 90% to 95% seen once. Sequenced material: naive CD4+ T cells sorted from blood. Subset given: CD45RA+ positively selected. These receptors all stem from a young man in good health.

A word on this clone: The sample has other DNA sequences that encode this CDR3 too. The rearrangement joins TRBV6-6 to TRBJ2-7; 11 bases match TRBD1. Germline CDR1 MNHNY, CDR2 SVGAGI (reference sequence). The trim removed 3 bases at V and 3 bases at J, leaving 4 bases unmatched. CDR3 length equals 15 residues. As DNA, the CDR3 is TGTGCCAGCAGTTATTCCGGGACAGGGGGCTACGAGCAGTACTTC. This gives the protein CASSYSGTGGYEQYF.

The chain carries TRBV5-4 and TRBJ2-3; 9 nucleotides line up with TRBD2. V shed 4 bases, J shed 5 bases, and the junction held 8 bases outside the gene matches. This CDR3 comprises 15 residues. Germline CDR1 and CDR2: SGHNT and YYREEE (reference sequence). The CDR3 DNA sequence: TGTGCCAGCAGCGCGGTGGGACTAGCAGGAGATACGCAGTATTTT. Encoded protein: CASSAVGLAGDTQYF.

Comment on this clone: At one boundary the junction diverges from the germline segment, which might be a read error. The CDR3 here is CASSLRNTGELFF. The DNA for the CDR3 is TGTGCTAGCAGCTTACGGAACACCGGGGAGCTGTTTTTT. The chain carries TRBV7-7 and TRBJ2-2; D unresolved. The CDR3 is made up of 13 amino acids. CDR1 is SSHAT, CDR2 FNYEAQ, per germline (reference sequence).

J is TRBJ2-3 and V is TRBV4-3, with TRBD1 matching over 8 bases. The length of the CDR3 is 16 residues. Germline V gene sequence: CDR1 LGHNA, CDR2 YSLEER. The J segment lost 6 bases and the V segment lost 4 bases, leaving 12 bases of the junction unmatched. CDR3 sequence: CASSLDRGTGRDTQYF. The DNA of the CDR3 is TGCGCCAGCAGCCTCGACAGGGGTACGGGCCGGGATACGCAGTATTTT.

CDR3 amino acids: CASRGQDFQETQYF. CDR3 DNA sequence: TGTGCCAGCCGCGGTCAGGACTTCCAAGAGACCCAGTACTTC. The J gene is TRBJ2-5, the V gene TRBV14; the D gene is possibly TRBD2 (5 bases). Per the germline V gene, CDR1 is SGHDN and CDR2 is FVKESK. Deletions cut 8 bases from V and 1 base from J, with 14 bases between. This CDR3 is 14 amino acids long.

There are a few counts of this clone. This sample includes further DNA sequences coding for the same CDR3. V gene TRBV7-2 combines with J gene TRBJ2-1, with 10 bases that match TRBD2. V was pared by 1 base and J by 4 bases, with 1 base of the junction left unmatched. Germline V gene sequence: CDR1 SGHTA, CDR2 FQGNSA. The CDR3 is made up of 15 amino acids. The CDR3 sequence is CASSLGTSGYNEQFF. The CDR3 DNA is TGTGCCAGCAGCTTAGGGACTAGCGGATACAATGAGCAGTTCTTC.

This clone was recorded a few times. The rearrangement uses TRBV30 and TRBJ1-1; D remains unclear. Germline V gene data show CDR1 as GTSNPN and CDR2 as SVGIG (reference sequence). This CDR3 is built from 11 residues. Trimming cost V 0 bases and J 14 bases, with 13 bases left between them. The CDR3: CAWSVGGSEFF. The DNA for the CDR3 is TGTGCCTGGAGTGTCGGAGGGAGTGAGTTCTTT.